The 31 T cell receptor beta chains reported below all come from one sample, sequenced in a study of human T cells and chemical hapten exposure. Time point given: patch test 2, 6 weeks after DPC sensitization. Noted treatment: therapeutic diphenylcyclopropenone sensitization with weekly scalp DPC. TCRdb reprocessed the RACE reads with MiXCR, giving one entry per CDR3 protein. Of about 81,000 distinct CDR3 sequences in the sample, about 9.4% were seen once. The specimen comprised whole blood, sampled in connection with sensitization to the hapten diphenylcyclopropenone (DPC). All receptors come from a young woman with alopecia areata. Some clones in this sample may be carry-over from other donors' samples.

This clonotype came up a few times. The chain couples TRBV12-5 to TRBJ2-3, with a possible D match to TRBD1 (6 bases). The germline V gene has CDR1 LGHNT and CDR2 FRNRAP. The V end was cut by 3 bases, the J end by 2 bases, with 15 bases between. The CDR3 loop spans 16 amino acids. CDR3 nucleotide sequence: TGTGCTAGTGGTTTCACGTTGGGACACAACACAGATACGCAGTATTTT. This translates into CASGFTLGHNTDTQYF. Full variable domain (outside the CDR3, taken from reference TRBV12-5 and TRBJ2-3): DARVTQTPRHKVTEMGQEVTMRCQPILGHNTVFWYRQTMMQGLELLAYFRNRAPLDDSGMPKDRFSAEMPDATLATLKIQPSEPRDSAVYFCASGFTLGHNTDTQYFGPGTRLTVL.

A remark on this clonotype: One end of the junction is discordant with germline, which a read error may explain. The chain combines TRBV25-1 with TRBJ2-5, with TRBD2 as a possible D gene (5 bases). Germline V gives CDR1 MGHDK, CDR2 SYGVNS. This CDR3 comprises 17 residues. The CDR3 region has the DNA TGTGCCAACAGTCCTCCCGGATGGGAGTGGGGCCAAGAGACCCAGTACTTC. It encodes CANSPPGWEWGQETQYF.

This clonotype was seen many times. The V call is TRBV7-9, the J call TRBJ2-7, with D perhaps matching TRBD1 (5 bases). CDR1 and CDR2 from the germline V gene are SEHNR and FQNEAQ (reference sequence). Trimming pared 7 bases from V and 2 bases from J, leaving 15 bases between. This CDR3 region has 14 residues. The CDR3 DNA reads as TGTGCCAGCACCCAAGGGGCCCTGACCTACGAGCAGTACTTC. It encodes CASTQGALTYEQYF.

This clonotype was seen at least ten times. The J gene is TRBJ2-6, the V gene TRBV11-2, with 8 bases identical to TRBD2. The V and J ends lost 5 bases and 0 bases, in that order; junction bases with no gene match: 6. Germline V lookup: CDR1 SGHAT, CDR2 FQNNGV. The CDR3 runs 17 residues. DNA for the CDR3: TGTGCCAGCAGCCCCACTAGCGGAAGCTCTGGGGCCAACGTCCTGACTTTC. Protein: CASSPTSGSSGANVLTF. Full variable domain (rest looked up from reference TRBV11-2 and TRBJ2-6): EAGVAQSPRYKIIEKRQSVAFWCNPISGHATLYWYQQILGQGPKLLIQFQNNGVVDDSQLPKDRFSAERLKGVDSTLKIQPAKLEDSAVYLCASSPTSGSSGANVLTFGAGSRLTVL.

This clonotype occurred many times. The rearrangement joins TRBV6-1 to TRBJ2-1; 9 nucleotides match TRBD2. The germline CDR1 and CDR2 sequences are MNHNS and SASEGT. This CDR3 has 15 amino acids. V lost 4 bases to trimming and J lost 5 bases; unmatched junction nucleotides: 6. In DNA, the CDR3 is TGTGCCAGCAGTGTGGTGGCGGGAGGGCACAATGAGCAGTTCTTC. It is translated as CASSVVAGGHNEQFF.

The table lists this clonotype with many counts. CDR3 bases: TGTGCCAGCAGTTTATATCCAGGGTCGGACGAGCAGTACTTC. It specifies CASSLYPGSDEQYF. The chain has TRBV12-3 or TRBV12-4 and TRBJ2-7, with a weak D call TRBD1 (5 bases). The CDR3 spans 14 residues. The V gene lost 2 bases and the J gene lost 5 bases, with 13 bases spanning the gap.

There are many counts of this clonotype. V is TRBV20-1 and J is TRBJ2-7, with D perhaps being TRBD1 or TRBD2 (6 bases each). Trimming removed 6 bases at V and 2 bases at J, with 14 bases between. Germline V lookup: CDR1 DFQATT, CDR2 SNEGSKA (reference sequence). The CDR3 runs 13 residues. CDR3 amino acids: CSAAGTSAYEQYF. CDR3 DNA: TGCAGTGCGGCGGGGACATCTGCCTACGAGCAGTACTTC.

This clonotype was seen at least ten times. The rearrangement uses TRBV19 and TRBJ1-5; 7 positions agree with TRBD1. CDR3 size: 15 residues. The V gene end was trimmed by 3 bases and the J gene end by 4 bases; junction bases not matched to a gene: 6. Per the germline V gene, CDR1 is LNHDA and CDR2 is SQIVND (reference sequence). The CDR3 bases are TGTGCCAGTAGTATGTATCAGGGGGGGAATCAGCCCCAGCATTTT. Protein: CASSMYQGGNQPQHF.

This clonotype was counted ten times or more. The V call is TRBV7-8, the J call TRBJ1-6; perhaps TRBD1 as D (5 bases). Trimming removed 6 bases from V and 7 bases from J, with 13 bases in between. Germline V gene data show CDR1 as SGHVS and CDR2 as FQNEAQ. The CDR3 loop spans 14 amino acids. This CDR3 is CASRSGTANSPLHF. As DNA, the CDR3 is TGTGCCAGCAGGTCCGGGACGGCAAATTCACCCCTCCACTTT.

This clonotype has a handful of counts. CDR3 DNA sequence: TGTGCCAGCAGTTCCACATCTAGCGGGAGGGCCTACAATGAGCAGTTCTTC. This sequence encodes CASSSTSSGRAYNEQFF. The rearrangement uses TRBV28 and TRBJ2-1, with 12 bases identical to TRBD2. V shed 4 bases, J shed 2 bases, and the junction held 6 bases outside the gene matches. The CDR3 runs 17 residues. Germline assignment: CDR1 MDHEN and CDR2 SYDVKM.

The V call is TRBV3-1, the J call TRBJ2-1, with D uncertain. Germline V gene data show CDR1 as LGHDT and CDR2 as YNNKEL (reference sequence). Deletions cut 3 bases from V and 9 bases from J, with 12 bases between. The CDR3 is 13 amino acids. The CDR3 sequence: CASSHYPVPEQFF. As DNA, the CDR3 is TGTGCCAGCAGCCACTACCCGGTGCCTGAGCAGTTCTTC.

In its sample, this clonotype was seen many times. This rearrangement joins TRBV29-1 to TRBJ2-3; D is undetermined. The germline V and J ends were trimmed by 6 bases and 3 bases, with 13 bases remaining between them. This CDR3 has 13 amino acids. Germline-derived CDR1 and CDR2 are SQVTM and ANQGSEA. DNA of the CDR3: TGCAGCGTAGGCCACGGGCAAACAGATACGCAGTATTTT. This codes for CSVGHGQTDTQYF.

This clonotype was detected ten times or more. The genes are TRBV3-1 and TRBJ2-3, with 7 nucleotides matching TRBD2. Germline V gene lookup returns CDR1 LGHDT and CDR2 YNNKEL (reference sequence). The CDR3 consists of 15 residues. V trimming: 2 bases; J trimming: 2 bases; junction bases outside the gene matches: 4. The CDR3 region is CASSQSGTPTDTQYF. CDR3 in DNA: TGTGCCAGCAGCCAAAGCGGGACCCCCACAGATACGCAGTATTTT.

This chain links TRBV4-2 with TRBJ2-2; no clear D gene. Germline V CDR1 and CDR2: LGHNA, YNFKEQ. The CDR3 has 13 amino acids. The V gene lost 0 bases and the J gene lost 7 bases, with 6 bases spanning the gap. The CDR3 spells CASSQDLGGELFF. CDR3 nucleotides: TGTGCCAGCAGCCAAGATCTGGGCGGGGAGCTGTTTTTT.

This clonotype came up many times. The chain couples TRBV14 to TRBJ2-7, with TRBD1 identical over 9 bases. CDR1 and CDR2 from the germline V gene are SGHDN and FVKESK. Trimming removed 10 bases from V and 4 bases from J; junction bases left unmatched: 5. The CDR3 is 12 amino acids. The CDR3 sequence is CATGQGLYEQYF. CDR3 coding DNA: TGTGCCACGGGACAGGGTCTATACGAGCAGTACTTC.

In its sample, this clonotype was seen many times. The J gene is TRBJ2-7, the V gene TRBV20-1; D is perhaps TRBD1 (6 bases). The V end lost 2 bases, the J end lost 3 bases, and 20 bases lay between the germline ends. Germline V gene sequence: CDR1 DFQATT, CDR2 SNEGSKA (reference sequence). The CDR3 covers 16 residues. The CDR3 loop reads CSARPTTGDNDYEQYF. DNA of the CDR3: TGCAGTGCTAGACCTACGACAGGAGATAACGACTACGAGCAGTACTTC.

The sample holds a few counts of this clonotype. One end of the junction varies from germline; a read error may be responsible. The chain joins TRBV5-1 to TRBJ1-1; 10 nucleotides match TRBD1. Germline assignment: CDR1 SGHRS and CDR2 YFSETQ. The length of the CDR3 is 14 residues. In nucleotides, the CDR3 is TGCGCCAGCAGCTTGGGGACAGGGGGAGCAATAAGGGTCTTT. It encodes CASSLGTGGAIRVF.

This clonotype occurred many times. The chain uses TRBV28 and TRBJ2-2; weak D call: TRBD1 (5 bases). V shed 1 base and J shed 1 base, with 10 bases lying between them. CDR3 length: 16 residues. Germline lookup yields CDR1 MDHEN and CDR2 SYDVKM. For the CDR3, the DNA is TGTGCCAGCAGTTTATCGTCCAGGGAGAACACCGGGGAGCTGTTTTTT. Residues: CASSLSSRENTGELFF. Together with reference TRBV28 and TRBJ2-2, the CDR3 gives the full variable domain: DVKVTQSSRYLVKRTGEKVFLECVQDMDHENMFWYRQDPGLGLRLIYFSYDVKMKEKGDIPEGYSVSREKKERFSLILESASTNQTSMYLCASSLSSRENTGELFFGEGSRLTVL.

This chain uses TRBV14 with TRBJ2-5; D might be TRBD2 (6 bases). V was cut by 1 base and J by 7 bases, with 10 bases left in between. Germline lookup yields CDR1 SGHDN and CDR2 FVKESK. This CDR3 has 13 amino acids. CDR3 region: CASSQVVGGTQYF. The CDR3 DNA reads TGTGCCAGCAGCCAAGTGGTCGGGGGGACCCAGTACTTC.

This clonotype has a count of ten or more. The rearrangement uses TRBV4-2 and TRBJ1-5; perhaps TRBD1 as D (5 bases). Germline V gene sequence: CDR1 LGHNA, CDR2 YNFKEQ. V was clipped by 4 bases and J by 2 bases, with 27 bases between them. This CDR3 has 20 amino acids. CDR3 loop: CASSRIPGPQGGGGNQPQHF. As DNA, the CDR3 is TGTGCCAGCAGCCGAATCCCGGGACCCCAAGGAGGAGGGGGCAATCAGCCCCAGCATTTT.

This clonotype was seen a handful of times. V usage is TRBV5-4 and J usage is TRBJ1-1; D may be TRBD1 (5 bases). Trimming pared 4 bases from V and 11 bases from J, leaving 18 bases between. The CDR3 is 13 residues long. Germline values: CDR1 SGHNT, CDR2 YYREEE (reference sequence). This chain's CDR3 is CASSPSRGGAAFF. CDR3 bases: TGTGCCAGCAGCCCCTCCCGGGGTGGGGCGGCTTTCTTT.

This clonotype was picked up a small number of times. This chain connects TRBV5-1 to TRBJ1-6; 7 positions agree with TRBD1. Germline V gene sequence: CDR1 SGHRS, CDR2 YFSETQ. The CDR3 covers 14 residues. The V and J ends lost 4 bases and 9 bases, in that order; junction bases with no gene match: 7. CDR3 sequence: CASSPGTEGSPLHF. DNA for the CDR3: TGCGCCAGCAGCCCGGGGACAGAGGGTTCACCCCTCCACTTT.

This clonotype was seen more than once but under ten times. J is TRBJ1-2 and V is TRBV28; a possible D gene is TRBD1 (6 bases). CDR1 is MDHEN and CDR2 is SYDVKM in the germline V gene. V lost 8 bases to trimming and J lost 7 bases, with 17 bases between them. The CDR3 extends over 13 amino acids. The CDR3 nucleotides read TGTGCCAGCCTTACGAGGGGGGCCTCTGGCTACACCTTC. Translation gives CASLTRGASGYTF.

This clonotype has ten or more counts. This sequence joins TRBV7-2 and TRBJ1-5; D is unclear. There are 13 residues in the CDR3. The V and J ends lost 5 bases and 6 bases respectively, with 11 bases between them. The germline CDR1 and CDR2 sequences are SGHTA and FQGNSA. The CDR3 spells CASSPGVFQPQHF. The CDR3 nucleotides read TGTGCCAGCAGCCCCGGGGTTTTTCAGCCCCAGCATTTT.

The chain uses TRBV29-1 and TRBJ2-7, with D perhaps TRBD1 (6 bases). CDR3 length: 12 amino acids. CDR1 is SQVTM, CDR2 ANQGSEA, per germline. V was cut by 6 bases and J by 2 bases, with 11 bases left in between. This CDR3 is CSVIQGTYEQYF. The CDR3, as DNA: TGCAGCGTAATCCAGGGGACCTACGAGCAGTACTTC.

In this sample, this clonotype turned up many times. The chain uses TRBV3-1 and TRBJ2-1; D gene unclear. The V gene's germline CDR1 is LGHDT and CDR2 YNNKEL (reference sequence). V was pared by 1 base and J by 4 bases, with 11 bases between. The CDR3 length is 15 residues. The CDR3 protein is CASSQGSDPYNEQFF. The DNA of the CDR3 is TGTGCCAGCAGCCAAGGGTCGGATCCTTACAATGAGCAGTTCTTC.

This rearrangement joins TRBV19 to TRBJ2-3; possibly TRBD1 or TRBD2 for D (5 bases each). This CDR3 has 12 amino acids. CDR1 and CDR2 (germline): LNHDA, SQIVND (reference sequence). Deletions cut 9 bases from V and 5 bases from J, with 12 bases between. The DNA of the CDR3 is TGTGCCAGCGGGGCATATGGAGATACGCAGTATTTT. It codes for CASGAYGDTQYF.

In this sample, this clonotype turned up many times. The chain is built from TRBV7-9 and TRBJ2-3; D uncertain. Germline loops: CDR1 SEHNR, CDR2 FQNEAQ (reference sequence). V dropped 5 bases and J dropped 1 base, with 10 bases sitting between them. The CDR3 is 14 residues long. The CDR3, as DNA: TGTGCCAGCAGCCTCTTGGTCCGCACAGATACGCAGTATTTT. This encodes CASSLLVRTDTQYF.

The sample holds a few counts of this clonotype. The chain has TRBV6-5 and TRBJ1-2, with a weak D call TRBD1 (5 bases). V was trimmed by 4 bases and J by 3 bases, leaving 9 bases between them. Germline assignment: CDR1 MNHEY and CDR2 SVGAGI. The CDR3 sequence is 13 residues long. The CDR3 DNA is TGTGCCAGCAGTTGGGGGACGGACTATGGCTACACCTTC. Translation gives CASSWGTDYGYTF.

This clonotype was observed at least ten times. The chain is built from TRBV7-8 and TRBJ1-1; D not resolved. Trimming removed 3 bases at V and 5 bases at J, with 7 bases between. In germline, CDR1 is SGHVS, CDR2 FQNEAQ. This CDR3 is built from 12 residues. The CDR3, as DNA: TGTGCCAGCAGCTTCGCGGAAACTGAAGCTTTCTTT. Residues: CASSFAETEAFF.

The chain joins TRBV2 to TRBJ1-4, with unresolved D. CDR3 length: 12 residues. Trimming stripped 7 bases from V and 8 bases from J, with 11 bases between. In germline, CDR1 is SNHLY, CDR2 FYNNEI. The CDR3 reads CASMNLDEKLFF. The CDR3 DNA reads TGTGCCAGCATGAATTTGGACGAAAAACTGTTTTTT.